A selection of T cell receptor beta chains follows, all from one sample in a study of blood T cell repertoires in COVID-19. Generated by immunoSEQ multiplex PCR, the TCRdb table keeps only in-frame clones and is missing some. Of about 380,000 clones in the sample, over 75% were seen once. The sample comprised PBMCs or T cells enriched from blood (not recorded which). The receptors were gathered from a young man who had recovered from COVID-19. CDR3s include the opening cysteine and the closing phenylalanine or tryptophan. The D gene is left open where the match is weak. Rows may omit the clone size; those that give it use once, few, many or a size class.

size: -; V: TRBV10-1; J: TRBJ2-7; D: TRBD1; CDR3: CASKTGGNYEQYF; DNA: TGCGCCAGCAAAACAGGGGGCAACTACGAGCAGTACTTC
size: -; V: TRBV30; J: TRBJ1-6; D: TRBD1; CDR3: CAWIRRDSYNSPLHF; DNA: TGTGCCTGGATCCGCCGGGACAGCTATAATTCACCCCTCCACTTT
size: -; V: TRBV9; J: TRBJ2-3; D: TRBD2; CDR3: CASSVSGGTDTQYF; DNA: TGTGCCAGCAGCGTAAGCGGGGGGACAGATACGCAGTATTTT
size: -; V: TRBV5-6; J: TRBJ2-7; D: -; CDR3: CASSSQGGEQYF; DNA: TGTGCCAGCAGCTCTCAGGGAGGCGAGCAGTACTTC
size: -; V: TRBV29-1; J: TRBJ2-2; D: -; CDR3: CSVGGPTGELFF; DNA: TGCAGCGTGGGGGGGCCCACCGGGGAGCTGTTTTTT
size: few; V: TRBV5-6; J: TRBJ1-1; D: -; CDR3: CASNLEGTEAFF; DNA: TGTGCCAGCAACCTTGAGGGTACTGAAGCTTTCTTT
size: -; V: TRBV10-2; J: TRBJ1-4; D: -; CDR3: CASRTTGANNEKLFF; DNA: TGCGCCAGCAGGACGACAGGTGCTAATAATGAAAAACTGTTTTTT
size: -; V: TRBV5-1; J: TRBJ1-5; D: TRBD1; CDR3: CASSLGQGGQPQHF; DNA: TGCGCCAGCAGCTTGGGGCAGGGGGGTCAGCCCCAGCATTTT
size: -; V: TRBV6-2/TRBV6-3; J: TRBJ2-1; D: -; CDR3: CASSYEWSSYNEQFF; DNA: TGTGCCAGCAGTTACGAGTGGAGCTCCTACAATGAGCAGTTCTTC
size: -; V: TRBV19; J: TRBJ2-5; D: -; CDR3: CASSMSETQYF; DNA: TGTGCCAGTAGTATGAGTGAGACCCAGTACTTC
size: -; V: TRBV6-2/TRBV6-3; J: TRBJ2-5; D: -; CDR3: CASSYSKGGGEETQYF; DNA: TGTGCCAGCAGTTACTCGAAAGGGGGGGGTGAAGAGACCCAGTACTTC
size: -; V: TRBV10-3; J: TRBJ2-7; D: -; CDR3: CAISPPGTSTYEQYF; DNA: TGTGCCATCAGTCCCCCCGGGACTTCAACCTACGAGCAGTACTTC